The 5 T cell receptor beta chains in this list originate from one sample, sequenced in a study of patients and donors after allogeneic stem cell transplantation. MiXCR was run by TCRdb on the RT-PCR reads, yielding one entry per CDR3 protein. The profile covers under 200,000 distinct CDR3 sequences, with about 29% appearing a single time and 3.2% taken by the ten largest. Material for sequencing was blood, either unsorted or a sorted T cell fraction (not recorded which). Receptors originate from a human donor who was either an allogeneic HSCT recipient or a stem cell or donor lymphocyte infusion donor (not recorded which). It is not recorded whose cells these are; they may come from a transplant donor.

The chain employs TRBV7-9 and TRBJ2-1, with 11 bases identical to TRBD2. CDR1 is SEHNR, CDR2 FQNEAQ, per germline (reference sequence). The CDR3 sequence is 15 residues long. V lost 8 bases and J lost 8; bases outside the gene matches: 11. CDR3 region: CASEGLAVLGDEQFF. CDR3 coding DNA: TGTGCCAGCGAGGGACTAGCGGTCTTGGGGGATGAGCAGTTCTTC. Supplemented by reference TRBV7-9 and TRBJ2-1, the full variable domain reads DTGVSQNPRHKITKRGQNVTFRCDPISEHNRLYWYRQTLGQGPEFLTYFQNEAQLEKSRLLSDRFSAERPKGSFSTLEIQRTEQGDSAMYLCASEGLAVLGDEQFFGPGTRLTVL.

This clonotype appeared a few times. V is TRBV4-3 and J is TRBJ2-7; D is ambiguous. Germline V gene sequence: CDR1 LGHNA, CDR2 YSLEER. Trimming pared 3 bases from V and 3 bases from J, leaving 9 bases between. The CDR3 covers 13 residues. CDR3 sequence (DNA): TGCGCCAGCAGCCAGGGCACTTTCTACGAGCAGTACTTC. The encoded protein is CASSQGTFYEQYF.

This clonotype appeared a few times. The J gene is TRBJ2-1, the V gene TRBV6-1; no firm D call. Per the germline V gene, CDR1 is MNHNS and CDR2 is SASEGT. Trimming removed 7 bases from V and 1 base from J, with 11 bases in between. The CDR3 contains 14 residues. DNA for the CDR3: TGTGCCAGCACCCTAGACCCTTCCTACAATGAGCAGTTCTTC. Translation gives CASTLDPSYNEQFF.

The gene calls are TRBV7-6 and TRBJ2-1; D ambiguous. CDR3 length equals 13 residues. CDR1 SGHVS and CDR2 FNYEAQ come from the germline V gene. Trimming cost V 5 bases and J 6 bases, with 11 bases left between them. The chain's CDR3 is CASSPHKGNEQFF. The DNA of the CDR3 is TGTGCCAGCAGCCCACACAAGGGCAATGAGCAGTTCTTC.

In its sample, this clonotype was seen a few times. The J gene is TRBJ1-5, the V gene TRBV12-3 or TRBV12-4; 7 bases map to TRBD1. The CDR3 runs to 15 residues. Losses at the gene ends were 5 bases for V and 4 bases for J; bases not matched to a gene: 8. The CDR3 spells CASSRPQGGNQPQHF. The CDR3 region has the DNA TGTGCCAGCAGTCGCCCCCAGGGGGGAAATCAGCCCCAGCATTTT.